Following are 24 T cell receptor beta chains from one sample sequenced in a study of CD8+CD57+ T cells in acquired aplastic anemia. The authors sequenced patients whose flow cytometry had shown CD8+CD57+ cell expansion. For CDR3 and TCR beta VDJ profiling, genomic DNA was the template used. TCRdb re-called the reads with MiXCR, one entry per CDR3 protein. The sample carries 200,000 to 300,000 distinct CDR3 sequences, 82% recorded once. Sequencing input: sorted CD4+, CD8+, or CD8+CD57+ T cells (not recorded which) from PBMCs. Receptors originate from a human donor with aplastic anemia.

On this clonotype: Likely a read error: the CDR3 ends without its conserved phenylalanine or tryptophan. The limits of the CDR3 on the DNA are not certain, so only TCRdb's listed CDR3 is given. The V and J genes are TRBV2 and TRBJ2-6; the table's TRBD2 call for D was not verified on the DNA. Germline assignment: CDR1 SNHLY and CDR2 FYNNEI. 15 amino acids form the CDR3, both terminal residues included. The CDR3 loop reads CASGDGSTDTHDFTS.

This chain uses TRBV24-1 with TRBJ2-1; 8 nucleotides align to TRBD2. J was trimmed by 5 bases and V by 1 base; bases with no gene match: 6. Per the germline V gene, CDR1 is KGHDR and CDR2 is SFDVKD. This CDR3 comprises 16 residues. The CDR3 nucleotides read TGTGCCACCAGTGATTTACCGGGACTAGAAGACAATGAGCAGTTCTTC. Translation: CATSDLPGLEDNEQFF.

The genes are TRBV7-3 and TRBJ2-3; D perhaps matches TRBD2 (6 bases). CDR1 is SGHTA and CDR2 is FQGTGA in the germline V gene. The ends were cut back, 5 bases at V and 5 bases at J, with 17 bases in the middle. The CDR3 has 15 residues. CDR3 in DNA: TGTGCCAGCAGCAGCAGCGACGGCGGGATAGATACGCAGTATTTT. This codes for CASSSSDGGIDTQYF.

As regards this clonotype: Mismatch with germline at one junction end may stem from a read error. The gene calls are TRBV7-4 and TRBJ2-5, with TRBD2 matching 8 bases. The CDR3 runs to 14 residues. Germline CDR1 reads SGHVT; CDR2 reads SQSDAQ. As DNA, the CDR3 is TGTGCCAGCAGCTCAGGCCTTAGGCGGGAGGCAGTTTTTTTC. Translated: CASSSGLRREAVFF.

Notes on this clonotype: It is unclear where the CDR3 begins or ends on the DNA, so no DNA is shown, and the CDR3 is as TCRdb lists it. The rearrangement links TRBV2 to TRBJ2-6. With termini counted, the CDR3 has 16 amino acids. CDR1 is SNHLY and CDR2 is FYNNEI in the germline V gene. The CDR3 protein is CASGDAGTYTQYFGTF.

The chain employs TRBV7-2 and TRBJ2-1; D gene uncertain. V lost 3 bases to trimming and J lost 13 bases, with 25 bases between them. Looked up from germline, CDR1 is SGHTA and CDR2 is FQGNSA. The CDR3 consists of 16 residues. The DNA for the CDR3 is TGTGCCAGCAGCTTGCCAGGAAGCGCCGACTGTGGCTACCAGTTCTTC. Translated, it gives CASSLPGSADCGYQFF.

A note on this clonotype: This likely comes from a read error, as the CDR3 has no conserved phenylalanine or tryptophan at its end. The CDR3 sequence is CASSLERNTQYV. CDR3 in DNA: TGTGCCAGCAGCTTAGAAAGAAATACGCAGTATGTT. The gene calls are TRBV7-9 and TRBJ2-3; no reliable D call. The CDR3 is 12 amino acids. Per germline, CDR1 SEHNR and CDR2 FQNEAQ (reference sequence). Trimming left V 1 base short and J 7 bases short, with 6 bases between.

The rearrangement links TRBV11-3 to TRBJ1-2; D gene ambiguous. The germline V gene encodes CDR1 SGHNT and CDR2 YENEEA. This CDR3 spans 16 amino acids. Trimming removed 3 bases from V and 5 bases from J, with 19 bases in between. The CDR3, as DNA: TGTGCCAGCAGCTTGGATATGAAAGGGCTCGTATATGGCTACACCTTC. This codes for CASSLDMKGLVYGYTF.

A note on this clonotype: No DNA is shown, since the ends of the CDR3 on it are uncertain; the CDR3 is the one TCRdb lists. This chain uses TRBV7-9 with TRBJ2-5; the table's D call of TRBD1 was not tested on the DNA. From its first to its last residue, the CDR3 has 14 amino acids. Germline loops: CDR1 SEHNR, CDR2 FQNEAQ (reference sequence). The CDR3 here is CASSRVSGELFFGF.

V is TRBV7-3 and J is TRBJ2-7; the match to TRBD1 covers 7 bases. Unmatched junction bases numbered 10, after V lost 3 bases and J lost 2 bases. The CDR3 sequence is 16 residues long. Per the germline V gene, CDR1 is SGHTA and CDR2 is FQGTGA. CDR3 DNA: TGTGCCAGCAGCTTGTCGGGCCAGGGGGTGGCCTACGAGCAGTACTTC. Translated: CASSLSGQGVAYEQYF.

Written as DNA, the CDR3 is TGTGCCAGCAGCCCGTACCCAGGGGGGCCCTATGGCTACACCTTC. Protein sequence: CASSPYPGGPYGYTF. The chain combines TRBV7-9 with TRBJ1-2, with 7 positions matching TRBD1. The ends lost 5 bases at V and 4 bases at J; junction bases unmatched: 10. Germline CDR1 and CDR2: SEHNR and FQNEAQ (reference sequence). The CDR3 contains 15 residues.

V usage is TRBV5-1 and J usage is TRBJ2-4; unclear D gene. The CDR3 extends over 12 amino acids. With 0 bases removed from V and 15 bases from J, the gap between germline ends came to 13 bases. CDR1 and CDR2 (germline): SGHRS, YFSETQ. CDR3 sequence reads: CASSLGPHLWYF. For the CDR3, the DNA is TGCGCCAGCAGCTTGGGACCCCACCTATGGTACTTC.

The V and J genes are TRBV2 and TRBJ2-1; D not certain. The CDR3 is made up of 16 amino acids. Germline CDR1 reads SNHLY; CDR2 reads FYNNEI. V lost 3 bases to trimming and J lost 16 bases, with 28 bases between them. The CDR3 bases are TGTGCCAGCAGTGAGCTAGAGCGCCTACTCTACGAGCAGTACTTCTTC. Protein: CASSELERLLYEQYFF.

This clonotype was detected only once. The rearrangement joins TRBV7-6 to TRBJ2-6; D gene unclear. Germline lookup yields CDR1 SGHVS and CDR2 FNYEAQ. Trimming removed 0 bases from V and 15 bases from J, with 21 bases in between. The CDR3 loop spans 16 amino acids. The CDR3 reads CASSLAHGSKANHLTF. CDR3 DNA sequence: TGTGCCAGCAGCTTAGCCCACGGGTCCAAAGCGAACCACCTGACTTTC.

Comment on this clonotype: In this CDR3 the conserved last residue, phenylalanine or tryptophan, is missing, so a read error is likely. The DNA is left out, because the CDR3 cannot be placed on it with certainty; the CDR3 is given as TCRdb lists it. The genes are TRBV7-3 and TRBJ2-3; the table's D call of TRBD2 was not tested on the DNA. Including both end residues, the CDR3 is 13 amino acids long. The V gene's germline CDR1 is SGHTA and CDR2 FQGTGA. Here the CDR3 reads CASSSSGTYGETQ.

This clonotype was observed many times. The rearrangement joins TRBV6-4 to TRBJ2-6; D unclear. Per the germline V gene, CDR1 is MRHNA and CDR2 is SNTAGT. This CDR3 has 14 residues. V was trimmed by 2 bases and J by 4 bases, leaving 6 bases between them. CDR3: CASSDRPGANVLTF. The CDR3 DNA reads as TGTGCCAGCAGTGACCGCCCCGGGGCCAACGTCCTGACTTTC.

This clonotype was detected only once. The chain joins TRBV7-2 to TRBJ2-1; D is uncertain. The CDR3 consists of 15 residues. Germline CDR1 SGHTA, CDR2 FQGNSA. Trimming took off 0 bases at V and 12 bases at J, with 18 bases between the two ends. The CDR3 coding sequence is TGTGCCAGCAGCTTAGCGTCGGCAGGTGGAGATACGCAGTTCTTC. As protein: CASSLASAGGDTQFF.

This clonotype was counted between two and nine times. A junction end diverges from the germline sequence, so it may reflect a read error. The CDR3: CATSLAGEPDTQYF. CDR3 bases: TGTGCCACCAGCTTAGCGGGCGAGCCCGATACGCAGTATTTC. The rearrangement links TRBV7-8 to TRBJ2-5, with 7 bases identical to TRBD2. The CDR3 totals 14 residues. Germline V lookup: CDR1 SGHVS, CDR2 FQNEAQ.

In DNA form, the CDR3 reads TGTGCCAGCTCCTGGGGCAATGAGCAGTTCTTC. It is translated as CASSWGNEQFF. The V and J genes are TRBV7-9 and TRBJ2-1, with unresolved D. Between the trimmed V and J ends, which lost 8 bases and 6 bases, there was a span of 8 bases. In germline, CDR1 is SEHNR, CDR2 FQNEAQ (reference sequence). CDR3 length equals 11 residues.

The chain couples TRBV7-6 to TRBJ2-5; a weak D match, TRBD1 (6 bases). The CDR3 covers 15 residues. Between the trimmed V and J ends, which lost 1 base and 3 bases, there was a span of 12 bases. The germline V gene encodes CDR1 SGHVS and CDR2 FNYEAQ. CDR3 region: CASSLGNGTKETQYF. CDR3 bases: TGTGCCAGCAGCTTAGGGAACGGGACAAAAGAGACCCAGTACTTC. The full variable domain, rest sourced from reference TRBV7-6 and TRBJ2-5, is GAGVSQSPRYKVTKRGQDVALRCDPISGHVSLYWYRQALGQGPEFLTYFNYEAQQDKSGLPNDRFSAERPEGSISTLTIQRTEQRDSAMYRCASSLGNGTKETQYFGPGTRLLVL.

This chain uses TRBV7-8 with TRBJ2-1; TRBD1 is a possible D gene (5 bases). Trimming left V 5 bases short and J 2 bases short, with 13 bases between. Germline loops: CDR1 SGHVS, CDR2 FQNEAQ. The CDR3 sequence is 15 residues long. CDR3 coding DNA: TGTGCCAGCAGCCGCGACAGTTCTACCTACAATGAGCAGTTCTTC. As protein: CASSRDSSTYNEQFF.

Here the CDR3 DNA reads TGCGCCAGCAGCCAAGATCGTGTGGAAACCGGGGAGCAGTACGTC. This gives the protein CASSQDRVETGEQYV. This chain joins TRBV4-1 and TRBJ2-7; no clear D gene. Trimming removed 0 bases at V and 7 bases at J, with 16 bases between. The CDR3 is made up of 15 amino acids. CDR1 and CDR2 (germline): MGHRA, YSYEKL.

In its sample, this clonotype was seen once. The chain combines TRBV7-9 with TRBJ2-7; TRBD2 might be the D (6 bases). The CDR3 loop spans 13 amino acids. Germline CDR1 SEHNR, CDR2 FQNEAQ (reference sequence). The CDR3 loop is CASSHRRSGQHDV. The DNA of the CDR3 is TGTGCCAGCAGCCATAGAAGAAGCGGGCAGCACGACGTC.

V usage is TRBV4-3 and J usage is TRBJ2-1; 13 bases fit TRBD2. This CDR3 spans 16 amino acids. The germline V gene has CDR1 LGHNA and CDR2 YSLEER. CDR3 loop: CAFLQEGLAGKNEQFF. DNA of the CDR3: TGCGCTTTCCTCCAAGAGGGACTAGCGGGAAAAAATGAGCAGTTCTTC.